Listed below are T cell receptor beta chains from one sample, sequenced in a study of early T cells in non-severe SARS-CoV-2 infection. Via MiXCR, TCRdb re-called the 5' RACE reads, giving one row per CDR3 protein. This sample carries 50,000 to 60,000 distinct CDR3 sequences, around 13% of them seen once, and the ten largest clones take around 1.4%. Specimen: whole blood. Every receptor here comes from an adult who was a healthcare worker with PCR-confirmed SARS-CoV-2 infection or an uninfected control (not recorded which). CDR3s include the opening cysteine and the closing phenylalanine or tryptophan.

V gene	J gene	CDR3 protein
TRBV7-7	TRBJ2-1	CASSLIGGEQFF
TRBV20-1	TRBJ2-3	CSAPTSESTDTQYF
TRBV4-1	TRBJ2-1	CASSQAGLGNEQFF
TRBV6-1	TRBJ2-1	CASRGTSDNEQFF
TRBV20-1	TRBJ1-1	CSARDRDRVSPEAFF
TRBV5-1	TRBJ2-3	CASSLAGGGADTQYF
TRBV6-6	TRBJ2-7	CASSVGQYYEQYF
TRBV18	TRBJ1-1	CASSLGQGQNTEAFF
TRBV6-6	TRBJ2-7	CASSFQGGRAEQYF
TRBV12-3/TRBV12-4	TRBJ2-5	CASRPAGASETQYF
TRBV29-1	TRBJ1-1	CSVVRGMNTEAFF
TRBV3-1	TRBJ1-2	CASSGTGDGYTF
TRBV11-3	TRBJ2-7	CASSVTGSEQYF
TRBV18	TRBJ1-1	CASSPRQGTEAFF
TRBV7-9	TRBJ2-1	CASSLGGTVNEQFF
TRBV3-1	TRBJ2-2	CASSQGLATGELFF
TRBV20-1	TRBJ2-1	CSARGLADSYNEQFF
TRBV27	TRBJ1-6	CATREGQMGSPLHF
TRBV20-1	TRBJ2-1	CSAETGEGLLDEQFF
TRBV6-5	TRBJ2-2	CASSTATGFAGELFF
TRBV7-9	TRBJ2-7	CASSLQNYEQYF
TRBV20-1	TRBJ2-7	CSARADRGKGEQYF
TRBV14	TRBJ2-5	CASSQDPRTQYF
TRBV7-2	TRBJ2-5	CASSLGRTSGGTQETQYF
TRBV10-2	TRBJ2-3	CASKLAGSSTDTQYF